These 10 T cell receptor beta chains came from one sample sequenced in a study of cytomegalovirus exposure and HLA in healthy donors. 13 Jbeta primers and 60 Vbeta primers were used for the PCR. The repertoire was sequenced with immunoSEQ multiplex PCR; TCRdb's copy has only in-frame clones and lacks some. The data show around 55,000 clones, approximately 71% seen once. Sequencing was done on a sample of PBMCs. These receptors all come from a middle-aged man in good health and CMV-seropositive.

V is TRBV7-2 and J is TRBJ2-1; 8 positions agree with TRBD2. The CDR3 is 15 residues long. CDR1 and CDR2 (germline): SGHTA, FQGNSA. Trimming cost V 5 bases and J 7 bases; bases outside gene matches: 10. CDR3 sequence reads: CASSGEGRGENEQFF. The CDR3 region has the DNA TGTGCCAGCAGCGGCGAGGGGCGGGGGGAAAATGAGCAGTTCTTC.

Concerning this clone: Different DNA sequences within this sample yield the same CDR3. The chain is built from TRBV7-2 and TRBJ1-6; weak D call: TRBD1 (6 bases). With 1 base removed from V and 8 bases from J, the gap between germline ends came to 6 bases. The germline V gene encodes CDR1 SGHTA and CDR2 FQGNSA. This CDR3 is built from 13 residues. The CDR3 is CASSLDRDSPLHF. The CDR3 DNA is TGTGCCAGCAGCTTAGACAGGGATTCACCCCTCCACTTT.

This clone has a handful of counts. The chain employs TRBV7-9 and TRBJ1-4, with D unresolved. Trimming pared 3 bases from V and 9 bases from J, leaving 11 bases between. There are 13 residues in the CDR3. From germline, CDR1 is SEHNR and CDR2 FQNEAQ (reference sequence). The CDR3 protein is CASSFLFPQKLFF. As DNA, the CDR3 is TGTGCCAGCAGCTTCCTATTCCCACAAAAACTGTTTTTT.

The V and J genes are TRBV2 and TRBJ1-2; D unclear. The CDR3 contains 13 residues. V gave up 3 bases and J gave up 5 bases, with 10 bases separating them. The germline V gene encodes CDR1 SNHLY and CDR2 FYNNEI. CDR3 in amino acids: CASSDRWAYGYTF. In DNA, the CDR3 is TGTGCCAGCAGTGATCGTTGGGCGTATGGCTACACCTTC.

The V call is TRBV10-2, the J call TRBJ1-2; TRBD1 is a possible D gene (5 bases). Germline CDR1 WSHSY, CDR2 SAAADI. Trimming took 5 bases from V and 4 from J, leaving 14 bases between them. The CDR3 has 14 residues. The DNA of the CDR3 is TGCGCCAGCAGTAACCAGGACACCTTCTATGGCTACACCTTC. It yields the protein CASSNQDTFYGYTF.

The gene calls are TRBV13 and TRBJ2-7, with a weak D call TRBD1 (6 bases). V was pared by 5 bases and J by 3 bases, with 14 bases between. This CDR3 spans 14 amino acids. Per the germline V gene, CDR1 is PRHDT and CDR2 is FYEKMQ (reference sequence). The CDR3 DNA follows: TGTGCCAGCAGCCCCCTAAGGGGGAGCTACGAGCAGTACTTC. It is translated as CASSPLRGSYEQYF.

This chain joins TRBV7-2 and TRBJ1-3; 9 bases are a match to TRBD1. The V and J ends lost 4 bases and 4 bases, in that order; junction bases with no gene match: 5. Germline lookup yields CDR1 SGHTA and CDR2 FQGNSA. This CDR3 is built from 15 residues. The CDR3 DNA reads TGTGCCAGCAGCTCCGGGACAGGGCTCGGAAACACCATATATTTT. Translated: CASSSGTGLGNTIYF.

The chain uses TRBV30 and TRBJ2-7; D is uncertain. The V end was cut by 5 bases, the J end by 5 bases, with 10 bases between. The CDR3 runs to 11 residues. The V gene's germline CDR1 is GTSNPN and CDR2 SVGIG (reference sequence). CDR3 sequence: CAWQSFNEQYF. CDR3 sequence (DNA): TGTGCCTGGCAGTCTTTCAACGAGCAGTACTTC.

In nucleotides, the CDR3 is TGTGCCAGCACCGAGGGAGGCTCTGGGGCCAACGTCCTGACTTTC. The encoded protein is CASTEGGSGANVLTF. The chain couples TRBV6-1 to TRBJ2-6; possibly TRBD2 for D (6 bases). V lost 7 bases and J lost 0, with 10 bases in between. The V gene's germline CDR1 is MNHNS and CDR2 SASEGT. CDR3 length: 15 residues.

This chain uses TRBV18 with TRBJ1-1, with 12 bases aligning to TRBD1. The CDR3 consists of 16 residues. The ends lost 3 bases at V and 4 bases at J; junction bases unmatched: 6. CDR1 and CDR2 (germline): KGHSH, LQKENI. DNA for the CDR3: TGTGCCAGCTCACCCTGGGACAGGGGGCGCGCCACTGAAGCTTTCTTT. It is translated as CASSPWDRGRATEAFF.